The 15 T cell receptor beta chains below come from one sample, sequenced in a study of beta chain features in type 1 diabetes. What was sequenced were expressed TCRB transcripts, since all of the isolated RNA had been reverse transcribed. Here immunoSEQ multiplex PCR was the method, and the copy in TCRdb shows in-frame clones only, minus some. The data hold more than 120,000 clones, with less than 15% observed a single time. For these TCRs, the target antigens are not known. Study outcomes and limitations: All four CD4+ subsets of Type 1 diabetes patients contained TCRB CDR3s that were moderately but significantly shorter.

The sequenced sample consisted of central memory CD4+ T cells from blood. These receptor sequences come from a man aged 18-30 years with type 1 diabetes.

The J gene is TRBJ2-6, the V gene TRBV5-1; D not certain. Germline CDR1 SGHRS, CDR2 YFSETQ. V was trimmed by 7 bases and J by 1 base, leaving 21 bases between them. The CDR3 is 18 residues long. The CDR3, as DNA: TGCGCCAGCCACCCAGCGAGTGGCAGTCTTTCTGGGGCCAACGTCCTGACTTTC. Residues: CASHPASGSLSGANVLTF.

The chain links TRBV19 to TRBJ2-5; D remains ambiguous. CDR1 LNHDA and CDR2 SQIVND come from the germline V gene (reference sequence). Trimming pared 6 bases from V and 1 base from J, leaving 9 bases between. The CDR3 extends over 13 amino acids. CDR3 coding DNA: TGTGCCAGTAGCGAGATTCTCCAAGAGACCCAGTACTTC. Its translation: CASSEILQETQYF.

This clone was counted at least ten times. The chain has TRBV30 and TRBJ2-7; tentatively, D is TRBD1 or TRBD2 (6 bases each). The CDR3 has 15 amino acids. The germline V gene encodes CDR1 GTSNPN and CDR2 SVGIG (reference sequence). With 3 bases removed from V and 7 bases from J, the gap between germline ends came to 22 bases. The CDR3 sequence is CAWSRLSGGAREQYF. DNA for the CDR3: TGTGCCTGGAGCCGCCTATCCGGGGGCGCGAGGGAGCAGTACTTC.

There are a few counts of this clone. The V call is TRBV14, the J call TRBJ2-6, with 10 nucleotides matching TRBD1. There are 18 residues in the CDR3. Germline-derived CDR1 and CDR2 are SGHDN and FVKESK. The V and J ends lost 1 base and 0 bases, in that order; junction bases with no gene match: 3. The CDR3 DNA sequence: TGTGCCAGCAGCCAAGGGGACAGGGGCTTCTCTGGGGCCAACGTCCTGACTTTC. This sequence encodes CASSQGDRGFSGANVLTF.

This clone was seen a few times. A much larger clone lies one base from this, so it may be a read error. The CDR3 DNA reads TGTGCCAGCAGCTTTCACAATGAGCAGTTCTTC. This sequence encodes CASSFHNEQFF. The genes are TRBV11-2 and TRBJ2-1; D is ambiguous. V lost 3 bases and J 5 bases, leaving 2 bases between the germline ends. The germline V gene encodes CDR1 SGHAT and CDR2 FQNNGV. CDR3 size: 11 residues.

The CDR3 spells CASSLAAGGLGGQYF. The CDR3 DNA reads as TGTGCCAGCAGTTTAGCGGCAGGGGGCTTAGGTGGGCAGTACTTC. The genes are TRBV28 and TRBJ2-7; 8 nucleotides line up with TRBD1. Looked up from germline, CDR1 is MDHEN and CDR2 is SYDVKM. V lost 2 bases to trimming and J lost 9 bases; unmatched junction nucleotides: 12. The CDR3 is 15 amino acids.

This clone was seen a handful of times. This chain connects TRBV28 to TRBJ1-2, with TRBD1 matching over 7 bases. Per germline, CDR1 MDHEN and CDR2 SYDVKM. This CDR3 is built from 12 residues. V shed 2 bases, J shed 7 bases, and the junction held 1 base outside the gene matches. CDR3 amino acids: CASSLQGVGYTF. DNA for the CDR3: TGTGCCAGCAGTTTACAGGGGGTTGGCTACACCTTC.

J is TRBJ2-1 and V is TRBV6-1; D is ambiguous. Germline V gene data show CDR1 as MNHNS and CDR2 as SASEGT. Trimming removed 2 bases from V and 8 bases from J, with 4 bases in between. This CDR3 has 11 amino acids. Here the CDR3 reads CASSEWDEQFF. The DNA of the CDR3 is TGTGCCAGCAGTGAATGGGATGAGCAGTTCTTC.

The V and J genes are TRBV7-6 and TRBJ2-2; D is ambiguous. The CDR3 totals 15 residues. Trimming took 5 bases from V and 7 from J, leaving 17 bases between them. Germline values: CDR1 SGHVS, CDR2 FNYEAQ. The CDR3 coding sequence is TGTGCCAGCAGCCCACTCCCCCTAGTGCTCGGGGAGCTGTTTTTT. Translated: CASSPLPLVLGELFF.

This rearrangement joins TRBV10-3 to TRBJ2-3, with D uncertain. The germline V gene has CDR1 ENHRY and CDR2 SYGVKD. The CDR3 totals 15 residues. Deletions cut 0 bases from V and 6 bases from J, with 13 bases between. DNA for the CDR3: TGTGCCATCAGTGAGTCTGGAGAGCCGACGGATACGCAGTATTTT. The encoded protein is CAISESGEPTDTQYF.

This clone has just a few counts. The chain joins TRBV29-1 to TRBJ2-3; 12 nucleotides line up with TRBD2. The germline gives CDR1 SQVTM, CDR2 ANQGSEA. J lost 3 bases, V lost 3 bases, and 1 base had no gene match. This CDR3 has 14 residues. CDR3 sequence (DNA): TGCAGCGTTGATACTAGCGGGGGGACAGATACGCAGTATTTT. Protein product: CSVDTSGGTDTQYF.

The chain couples TRBV6-5 to TRBJ2-7; 10 positions agree with TRBD1. V was pared by 5 bases and J by 6 bases, with 4 bases of the junction left unmatched. CDR1 is MNHEY and CDR2 is SVGAGI in the germline V gene. This CDR3 has 13 amino acids. This CDR3 reads CASSADRGAEQYF. CDR3 nucleotide sequence: TGTGCCAGCAGTGCGGACAGGGGGGCCGAGCAGTACTTC.

This clone occurred a few times. As DNA, the CDR3 is TGTGCCAGCAGCTCCTCGTCGGGACAGGAGACACCCCTCCACTTT. Amino acids: CASSSSSGQETPLHF. J is TRBJ1-6 and V is TRBV7-9; 8 bases fit TRBD1. Trimming took 4 bases from V and 11 from J; bases not matched to a gene: 10. This CDR3 comprises 15 residues. The germline CDR1 and CDR2 sequences are SEHNR and FQNEAQ (reference sequence). The full variable domain, completed using reference TRBV7-9 and TRBJ1-6, is DTGVSQNPRHKITKRGQNVTFRCDPISEHNRLYWYRQTLGQGPEFLTYFQNEAQLEKSRLLSDRFSAERPKGSFSTLEIQRTEQGDSAMYLCASSSSSGQETPLHFGNGTRLTVT.

The rearrangement uses TRBV18 and TRBJ2-5; D is ambiguous. Germline CDR1 KGHSH, CDR2 LQKENI. The CDR3 length is 13 residues. V was pared by 2 bases and J by 4 bases, with 8 bases between. CDR3 protein: CASSPYELETQYF. CDR3 DNA sequence: TGTGCCAGCTCACCATACGAATTAGAGACCCAGTACTTC.

This clone was seen more than once but under ten times. This chain connects TRBV5-1 to TRBJ1-1; D is uncertain. Germline assignment: CDR1 SGHRS and CDR2 YFSETQ. This CDR3 is 13 amino acids long. V was trimmed by 4 bases and J by 6 bases, leaving 13 bases between them. CDR3: CASSHGFGSEAFF. In DNA, the CDR3 is TGCGCCAGCAGCCATGGTTTCGGGTCTGAAGCTTTCTTT.